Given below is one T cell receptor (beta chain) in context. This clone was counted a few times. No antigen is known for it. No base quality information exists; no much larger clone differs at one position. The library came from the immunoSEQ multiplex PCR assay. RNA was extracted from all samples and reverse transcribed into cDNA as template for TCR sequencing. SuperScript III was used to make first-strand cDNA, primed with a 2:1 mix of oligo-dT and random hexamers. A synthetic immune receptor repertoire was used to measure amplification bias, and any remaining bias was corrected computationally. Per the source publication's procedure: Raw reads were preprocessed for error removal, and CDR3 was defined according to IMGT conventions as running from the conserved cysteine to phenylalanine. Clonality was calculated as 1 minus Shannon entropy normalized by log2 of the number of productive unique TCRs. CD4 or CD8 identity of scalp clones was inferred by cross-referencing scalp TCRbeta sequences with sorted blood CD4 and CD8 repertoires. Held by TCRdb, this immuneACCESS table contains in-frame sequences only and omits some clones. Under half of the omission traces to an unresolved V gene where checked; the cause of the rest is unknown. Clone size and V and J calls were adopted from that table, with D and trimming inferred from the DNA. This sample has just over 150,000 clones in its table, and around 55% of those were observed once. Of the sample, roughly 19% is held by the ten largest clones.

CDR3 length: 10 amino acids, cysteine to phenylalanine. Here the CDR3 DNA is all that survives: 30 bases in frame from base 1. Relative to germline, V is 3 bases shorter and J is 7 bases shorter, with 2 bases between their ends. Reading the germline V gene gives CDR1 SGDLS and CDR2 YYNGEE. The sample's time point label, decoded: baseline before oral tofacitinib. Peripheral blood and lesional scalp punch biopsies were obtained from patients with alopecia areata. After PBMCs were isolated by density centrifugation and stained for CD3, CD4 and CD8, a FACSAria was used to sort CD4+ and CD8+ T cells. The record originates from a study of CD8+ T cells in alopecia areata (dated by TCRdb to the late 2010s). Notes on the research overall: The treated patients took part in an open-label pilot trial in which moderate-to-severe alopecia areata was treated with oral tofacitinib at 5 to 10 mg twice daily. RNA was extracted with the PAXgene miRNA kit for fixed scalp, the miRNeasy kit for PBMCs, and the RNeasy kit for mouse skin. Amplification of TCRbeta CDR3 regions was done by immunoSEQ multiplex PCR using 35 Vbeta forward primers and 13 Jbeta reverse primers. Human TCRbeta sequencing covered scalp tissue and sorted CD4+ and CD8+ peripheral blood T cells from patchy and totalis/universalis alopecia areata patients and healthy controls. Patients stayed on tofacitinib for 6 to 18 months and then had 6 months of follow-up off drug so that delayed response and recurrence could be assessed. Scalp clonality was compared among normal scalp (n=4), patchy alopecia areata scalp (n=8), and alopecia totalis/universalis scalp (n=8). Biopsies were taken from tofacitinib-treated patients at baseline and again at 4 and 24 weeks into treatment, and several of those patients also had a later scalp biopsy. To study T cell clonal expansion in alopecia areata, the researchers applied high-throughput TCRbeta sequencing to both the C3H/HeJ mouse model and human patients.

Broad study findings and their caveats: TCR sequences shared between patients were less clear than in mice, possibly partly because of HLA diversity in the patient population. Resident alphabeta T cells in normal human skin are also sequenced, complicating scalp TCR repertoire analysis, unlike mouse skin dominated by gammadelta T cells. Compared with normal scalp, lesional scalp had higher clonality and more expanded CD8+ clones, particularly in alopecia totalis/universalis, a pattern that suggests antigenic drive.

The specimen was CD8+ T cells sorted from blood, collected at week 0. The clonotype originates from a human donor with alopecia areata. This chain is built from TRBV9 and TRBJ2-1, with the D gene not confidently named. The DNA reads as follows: TGTGCCAGCAGCGGTAATGAGCAGTTCTTC. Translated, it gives CASSGNEQFF.